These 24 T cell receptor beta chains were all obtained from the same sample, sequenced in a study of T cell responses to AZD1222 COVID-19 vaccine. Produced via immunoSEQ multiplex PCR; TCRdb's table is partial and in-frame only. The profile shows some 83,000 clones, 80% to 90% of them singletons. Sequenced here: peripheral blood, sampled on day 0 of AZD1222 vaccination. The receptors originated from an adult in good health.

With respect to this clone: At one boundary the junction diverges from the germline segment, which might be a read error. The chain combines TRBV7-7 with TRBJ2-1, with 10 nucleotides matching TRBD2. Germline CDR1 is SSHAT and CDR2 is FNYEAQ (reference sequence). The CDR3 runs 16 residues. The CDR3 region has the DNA TGTGCTAGCAGCAAAGCCGGGACTAGCGCTTACAATGAGCAGTTCTTC. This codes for CASSKAGTSAYNEQFF.

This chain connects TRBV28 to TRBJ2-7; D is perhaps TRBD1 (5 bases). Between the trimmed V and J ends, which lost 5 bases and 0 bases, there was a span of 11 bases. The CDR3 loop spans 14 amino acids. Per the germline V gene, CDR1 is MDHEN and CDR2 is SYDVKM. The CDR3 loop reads CASSIRAYSYEQYF. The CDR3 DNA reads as TGTGCCAGCAGTATCAGGGCTTACTCCTACGAGCAGTACTTC.

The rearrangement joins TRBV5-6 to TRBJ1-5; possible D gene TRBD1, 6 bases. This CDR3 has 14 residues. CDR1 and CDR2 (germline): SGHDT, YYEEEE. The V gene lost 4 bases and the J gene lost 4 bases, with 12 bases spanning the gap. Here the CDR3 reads CASSGGGRNQPQHF. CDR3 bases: TGTGCCAGCAGCGGCGGGGGGCGGAATCAGCCCCAGCATTTT.

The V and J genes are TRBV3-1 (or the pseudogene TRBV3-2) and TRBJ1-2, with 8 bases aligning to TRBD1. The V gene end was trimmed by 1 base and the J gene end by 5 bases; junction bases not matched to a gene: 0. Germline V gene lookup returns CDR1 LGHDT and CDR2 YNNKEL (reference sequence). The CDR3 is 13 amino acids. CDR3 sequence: CASSQGQGYGYTF. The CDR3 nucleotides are TGTGCCAGCAGCCAAGGACAGGGGTATGGCTACACCTTC.

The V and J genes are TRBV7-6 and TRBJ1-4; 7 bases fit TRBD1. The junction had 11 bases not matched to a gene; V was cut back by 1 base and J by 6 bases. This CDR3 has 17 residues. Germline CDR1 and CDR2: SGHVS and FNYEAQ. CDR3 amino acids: CASSLDGETGKDEKLFF. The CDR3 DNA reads TGTGCCAGCAGCTTAGACGGGGAGACAGGGAAGGATGAAAAACTGTTTTTT.

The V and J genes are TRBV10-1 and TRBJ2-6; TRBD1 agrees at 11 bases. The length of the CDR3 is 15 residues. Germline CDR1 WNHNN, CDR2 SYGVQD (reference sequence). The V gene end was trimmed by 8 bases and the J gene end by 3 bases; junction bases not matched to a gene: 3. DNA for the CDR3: TGCGCCAGCGGGACAGGGGGTGTTGGGGCCAACGTCCTGACTTTC. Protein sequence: CASGTGGVGANVLTF.

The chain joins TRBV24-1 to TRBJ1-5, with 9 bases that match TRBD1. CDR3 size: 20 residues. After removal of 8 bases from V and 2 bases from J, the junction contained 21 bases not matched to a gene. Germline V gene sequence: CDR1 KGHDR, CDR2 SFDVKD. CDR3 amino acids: CATNLLPGQGKGFGNQPQHF. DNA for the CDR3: TGTGCCACCAATCTACTTCCGGGACAGGGAAAGGGTTTCGGCAATCAGCCCCAGCATTTT.

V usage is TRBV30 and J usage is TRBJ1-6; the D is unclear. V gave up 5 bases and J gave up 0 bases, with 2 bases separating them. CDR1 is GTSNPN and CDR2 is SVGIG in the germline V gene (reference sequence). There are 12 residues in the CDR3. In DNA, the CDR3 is TGTGCCTGGGGCTCCTATAATTCACCCCTCCACTTT. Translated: CAWGSYNSPLHF.

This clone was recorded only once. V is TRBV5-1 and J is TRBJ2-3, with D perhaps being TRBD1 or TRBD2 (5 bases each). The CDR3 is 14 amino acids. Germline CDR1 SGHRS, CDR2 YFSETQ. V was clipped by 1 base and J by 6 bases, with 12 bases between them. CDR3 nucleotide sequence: TGCGCCAGCAGCTTGCCTTCGTGGGACGATACGCAGTATTTT. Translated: CASSLPSWDDTQYF.

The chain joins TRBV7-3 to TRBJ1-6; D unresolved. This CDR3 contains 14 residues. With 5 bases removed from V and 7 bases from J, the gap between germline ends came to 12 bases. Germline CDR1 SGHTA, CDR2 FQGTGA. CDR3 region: CASSLNAANSPLHF. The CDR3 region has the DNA TGTGCCAGCAGCCTCAATGCTGCCAATTCACCCCTCCACTTT. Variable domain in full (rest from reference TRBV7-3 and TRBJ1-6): GAGVSQTPSNKVTEKGKYVELRCDPISGHTALYWYRQSLGQGPEFLIYFQGTGAADDSGLPNDRFFAVRPEGSVSTLKIQRTERGDSAVYLCASSLNAANSPLHFGNGTRLTVT.

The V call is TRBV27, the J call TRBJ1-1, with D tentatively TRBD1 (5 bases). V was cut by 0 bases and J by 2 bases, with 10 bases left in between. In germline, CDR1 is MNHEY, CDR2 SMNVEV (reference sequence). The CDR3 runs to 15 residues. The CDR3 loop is CASSLSRGKNTEAFF. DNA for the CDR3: TGTGCCAGCAGTTTATCGCGGGGGAAAAACACTGAAGCTTTCTTT.

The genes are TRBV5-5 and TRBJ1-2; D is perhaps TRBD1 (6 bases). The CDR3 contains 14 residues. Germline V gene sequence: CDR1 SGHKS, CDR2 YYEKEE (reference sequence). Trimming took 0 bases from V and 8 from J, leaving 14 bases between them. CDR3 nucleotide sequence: TGTGCCAGCAGCTTGGCCGGGCAGGGGAAGGGCTACACCTTC. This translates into CASSLAGQGKGYTF.

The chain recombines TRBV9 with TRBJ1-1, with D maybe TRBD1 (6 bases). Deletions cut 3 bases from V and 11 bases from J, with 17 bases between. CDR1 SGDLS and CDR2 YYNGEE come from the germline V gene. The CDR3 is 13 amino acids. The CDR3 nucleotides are TGTGCCAGCAGCGCCACGCGGGGGGCGGTTGCTTTCTTT. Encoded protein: CASSATRGAVAFF.

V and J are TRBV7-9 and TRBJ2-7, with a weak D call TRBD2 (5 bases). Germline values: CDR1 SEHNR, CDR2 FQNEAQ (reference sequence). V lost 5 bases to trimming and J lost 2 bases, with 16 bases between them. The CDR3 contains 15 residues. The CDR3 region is CASSPPEGSPYEQYF. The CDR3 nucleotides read TGTGCCAGCAGCCCTCCAGAGGGATCACCCTACGAGCAGTACTTC.

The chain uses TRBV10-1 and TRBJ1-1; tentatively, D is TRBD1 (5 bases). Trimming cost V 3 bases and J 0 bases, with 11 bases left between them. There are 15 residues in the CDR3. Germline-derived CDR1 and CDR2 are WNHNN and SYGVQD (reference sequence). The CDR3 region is CASSDSGVMNTEAFF. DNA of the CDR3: TGCGCCAGCAGTGATTCGGGGGTCATGAACACTGAAGCTTTCTTT.

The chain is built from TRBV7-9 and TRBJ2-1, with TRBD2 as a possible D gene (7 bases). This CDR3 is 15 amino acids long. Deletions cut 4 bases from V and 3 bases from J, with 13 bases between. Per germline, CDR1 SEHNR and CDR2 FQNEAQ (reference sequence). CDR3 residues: CASSSRGANYNEQFF. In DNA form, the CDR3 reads TGTGCCAGCAGCTCACGGGGGGCAAACTACAATGAGCAGTTCTTC.

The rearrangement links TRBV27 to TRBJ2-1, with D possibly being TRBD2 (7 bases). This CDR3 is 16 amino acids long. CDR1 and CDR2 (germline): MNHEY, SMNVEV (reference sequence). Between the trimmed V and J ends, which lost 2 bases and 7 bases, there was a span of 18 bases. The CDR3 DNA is TGTGCCAGCAGTTTAGGCTCCGGGGGGCTGAGGAATGAGCAGTTCTTC. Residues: CASSLGSGGLRNEQFF.

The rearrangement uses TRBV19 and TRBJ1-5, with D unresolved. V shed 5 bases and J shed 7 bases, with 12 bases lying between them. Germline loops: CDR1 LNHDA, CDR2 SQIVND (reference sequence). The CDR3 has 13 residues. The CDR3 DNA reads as TGTGCCAGTAGTCTAGGACCCAGCCAGCCCCAGCATTTT. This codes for CASSLGPSQPQHF.

CDR3 in amino acids: CASSPTTGDFSKEGYTF. CDR3 sequence (DNA): TGTGCCAGCAGCCCGACCACGGGCGACTTCAGCAAGGAGGGCTACACCTTC. The genes are TRBV11-2 and TRBJ1-2, with D unclear. Trimming removed 5 bases from V and 8 bases from J, with 27 bases in between. Germline assignment: CDR1 SGHAT and CDR2 FQNNGV. The CDR3 has 17 amino acids.

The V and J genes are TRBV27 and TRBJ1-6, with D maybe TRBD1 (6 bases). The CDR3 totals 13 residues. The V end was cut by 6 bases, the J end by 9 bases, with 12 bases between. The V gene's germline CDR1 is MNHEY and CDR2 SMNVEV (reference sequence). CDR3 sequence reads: CASRPQGSSPLHF. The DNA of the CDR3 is TGTGCCAGCAGACCACAGGGTTCTTCACCCCTCCACTTT.

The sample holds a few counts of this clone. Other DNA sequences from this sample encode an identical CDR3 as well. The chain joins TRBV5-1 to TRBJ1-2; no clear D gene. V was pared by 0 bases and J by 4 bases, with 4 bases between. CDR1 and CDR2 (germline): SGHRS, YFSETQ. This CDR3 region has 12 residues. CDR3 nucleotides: TGCGCCAGCAGCTTGGGGGCCTATGGCTACACCTTC. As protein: CASSLGAYGYTF.

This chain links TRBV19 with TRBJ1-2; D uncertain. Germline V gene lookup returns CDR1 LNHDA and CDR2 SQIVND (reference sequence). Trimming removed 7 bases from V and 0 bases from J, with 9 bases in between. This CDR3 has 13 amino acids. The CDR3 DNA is TGTGCCAGTACCCTAGCCTCTAACTATGGCTACACCTTC. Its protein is CASTLASNYGYTF.

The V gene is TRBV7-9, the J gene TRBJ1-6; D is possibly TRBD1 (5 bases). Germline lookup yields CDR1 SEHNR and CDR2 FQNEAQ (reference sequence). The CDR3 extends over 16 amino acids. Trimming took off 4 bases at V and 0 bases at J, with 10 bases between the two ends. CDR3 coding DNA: TGTGCCAGCAGCTCGGGGGTGTCCTCCTATAATTCACCCCTCCACTTT. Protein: CASSSGVSSYNSPLHF.

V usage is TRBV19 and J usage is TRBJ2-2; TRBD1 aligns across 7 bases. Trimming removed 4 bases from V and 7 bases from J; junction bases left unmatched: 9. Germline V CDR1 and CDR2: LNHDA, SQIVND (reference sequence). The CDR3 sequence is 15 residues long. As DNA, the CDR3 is TGTGCCAGTAGTAGACGACAGGGTGGAGGCGGGGAGCTGTTTTTT. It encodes CASSRRQGGGGELFF.